Below, 9 T cell receptor beta chains from the same sample are listed, as sequenced in a study of radiation and T cells in renal cell carcinoma. Using immunoSEQ multiplex PCR, the repertoire was profiled, and TCRdb retains in-frame clones only, with some absent. The data contain more than 75,000 clones, 82% of them seen just once; the ten biggest clones take up roughly 6.8%. The time point: baseline pretreatment blood. Noted treatment: 15 Gy SBRT to primary tumor, nephrectomy 4 weeks later. Specimen: blood, collected from a patient whose treatment included radiotherapy and nephrectomy. Source of these receptors: a man aged 55 to 70 with renal cell carcinoma.

This clone turned up a few times. This chain joins TRBV6-5 and TRBJ1-1, with D tentatively TRBD1 (5 bases). Between the trimmed V and J ends, which lost 8 bases and 1 base, there was a span of 5 bases. The CDR3 loop spans 11 amino acids. Per the germline V gene, CDR1 is MNHEY and CDR2 is SVGAGI. The CDR3 DNA sequence: TGTGCCAGCGGGGGGAACACTGAAGCTTTCTTT. Protein: CASGGNTEAFF.

The chain combines TRBV21-1 with TRBJ2-7; TRBD1, the table's D call, lacks a check against the DNA. TRBV21-1 constitutes a pseudogene. The length of the CDR3 is 16 residues. CDR3 amino acids: CASSKIGTGSTYEQYF. The CDR3 DNA sequence: TGTGCCAGCAGCAAAATAGGGACAGGCTCTACCTACGAGCAGTACTTC.

The DNA for the CDR3 is TGTGCCAGCAGCGTATCCGGGAGCTCCTACAATGAGCAGTTCTTC. It translates to CASSVSGSSYNEQFF. V and J are TRBV9 and TRBJ2-1, with a tentative D call TRBD2 (6 bases). The CDR3 contains 15 residues. V was trimmed by 1 base and J by 0 bases, leaving 8 bases between them. CDR1 is SGDLS and CDR2 is YYNGEE in the germline V gene.

The chain links TRBV6-5 to TRBJ2-7; no reliable D call. Trimming left V 4 bases short and J 5 bases short, with 6 bases between. The CDR3 is 11 residues long. CDR1 MNHEY and CDR2 SVGAGI come from the germline V gene. This CDR3 is CASSSGDEQYF. DNA for the CDR3: TGTGCCAGCAGTTCCGGCGACGAGCAGTACTTC.

The chain recombines TRBV27 with TRBJ2-7, with 8 nucleotides matching TRBD1. The CDR3 extends over 14 amino acids. V gave up 5 bases and J gave up 2 bases; unmatched junction bases: 5. CDR1 and CDR2 from the germline V gene are MNHEY and SMNVEV (reference sequence). This chain's CDR3 is CASSGWDRTYEQYF. The DNA for the CDR3 is TGTGCCAGCAGTGGCTGGGACAGGACCTACGAGCAGTACTTC.

The chain employs TRBV5-1 and TRBJ1-2; no clear D gene. The germline V gene has CDR1 SGHRS and CDR2 YFSETQ. Between the trimmed V and J ends, which lost 0 bases and 4 bases, there was a span of 16 bases. The CDR3 spans 16 residues. The CDR3 sequence is CASSLAGLGSGYGYTF. Written as DNA, the CDR3 is TGCGCCAGCAGCTTGGCCGGTTTGGGGTCGGGCTATGGCTACACCTTC.

The V and J genes are TRBV5-1 and TRBJ2-3, with a tentative D call TRBD2 (7 bases). Germline V gives CDR1 SGHRS, CDR2 YFSETQ. The germline V and J ends were trimmed by 1 base and 5 bases, with 20 bases remaining between them. The CDR3 runs 17 residues. The CDR3 DNA reads as TGCGCCAGCAGCTTGTTGAAGGGACGGGGGGCAAGAGATACGCAGTATTTT. This translates into CASSLLKGRGARDTQYF.

The V call is TRBV7-7, the J call TRBJ2-5, with D possibly TRBD1 on 8 matching bases. Germline-derived CDR1 and CDR2 are SSHAT and FNYEAQ (reference sequence). The germline V and J ends were trimmed by 5 bases and 5 bases, with 15 bases remaining between them. CDR3 size: 14 residues. The CDR3 nucleotides read TGTGCCAGCAGCGTACAGGGGGAGGGGGAGACCCAGTACTTC. Translated, it gives CASSVQGEGETQYF.

This chain links TRBV7-2 with TRBJ2-5; 8 bases map to TRBD1. CDR1 SGHTA and CDR2 FQGNSA come from the germline V gene. This CDR3 contains 14 residues. The junction had 7 bases not matched to a gene; V was cut back by 5 bases and J by 5 bases. The CDR3 bases are TGTGCCAGCAGCCGGACAGGGACCTCGGAGACCCAGTACTTC. It specifies CASSRTGTSETQYF.